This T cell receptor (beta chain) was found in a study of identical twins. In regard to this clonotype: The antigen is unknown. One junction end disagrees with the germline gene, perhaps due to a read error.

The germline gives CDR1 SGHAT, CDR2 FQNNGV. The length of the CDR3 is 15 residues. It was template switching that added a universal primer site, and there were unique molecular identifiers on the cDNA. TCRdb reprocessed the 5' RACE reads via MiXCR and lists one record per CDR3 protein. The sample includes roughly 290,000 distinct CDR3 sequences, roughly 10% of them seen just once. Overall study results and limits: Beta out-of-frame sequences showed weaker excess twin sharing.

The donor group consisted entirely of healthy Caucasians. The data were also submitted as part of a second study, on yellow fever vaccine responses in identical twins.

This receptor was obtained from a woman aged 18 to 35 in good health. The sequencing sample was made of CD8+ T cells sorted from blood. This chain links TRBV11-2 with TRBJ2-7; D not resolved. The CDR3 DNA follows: TGTACCAGCAGCTTCGAGGCAAGATGGGCCTACGAGCAGTACTTC. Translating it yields CTSSFEARWAYEQYF.